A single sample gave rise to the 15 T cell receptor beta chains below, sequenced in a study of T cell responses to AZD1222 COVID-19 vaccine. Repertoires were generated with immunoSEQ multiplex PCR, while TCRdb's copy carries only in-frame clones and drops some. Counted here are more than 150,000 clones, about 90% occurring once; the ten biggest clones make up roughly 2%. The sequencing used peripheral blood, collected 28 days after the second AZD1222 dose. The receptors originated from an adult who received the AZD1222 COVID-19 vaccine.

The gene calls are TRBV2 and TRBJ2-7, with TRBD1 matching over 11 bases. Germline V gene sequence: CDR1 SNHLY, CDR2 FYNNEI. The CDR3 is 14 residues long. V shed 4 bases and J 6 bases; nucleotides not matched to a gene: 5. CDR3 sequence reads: CASSGDRGAGEQYF. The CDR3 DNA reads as TGTGCCAGCAGTGGGGACAGGGGGGCAGGCGAGCAGTACTTC.

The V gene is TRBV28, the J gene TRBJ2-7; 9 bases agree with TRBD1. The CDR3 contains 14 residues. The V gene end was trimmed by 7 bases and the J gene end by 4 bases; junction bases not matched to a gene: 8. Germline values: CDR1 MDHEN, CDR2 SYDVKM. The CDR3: CASTSGTGRYEQYF. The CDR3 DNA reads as TGTGCCAGCACCTCCGGGACAGGGAGGTACGAGCAGTACTTC.

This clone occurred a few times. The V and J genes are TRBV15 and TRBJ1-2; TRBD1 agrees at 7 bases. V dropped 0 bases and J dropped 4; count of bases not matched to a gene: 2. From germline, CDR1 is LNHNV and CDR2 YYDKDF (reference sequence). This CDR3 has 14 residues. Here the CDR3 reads CATSRERGPYGYTF. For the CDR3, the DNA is TGTGCCACCAGCAGAGAAAGGGGGCCCTATGGCTACACCTTC.

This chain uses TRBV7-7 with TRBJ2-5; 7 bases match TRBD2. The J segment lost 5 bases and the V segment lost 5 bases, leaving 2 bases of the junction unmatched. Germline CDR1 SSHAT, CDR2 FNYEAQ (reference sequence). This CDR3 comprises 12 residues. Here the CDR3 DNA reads TGTGCCAGCAGCGCGCGGGGGGAGACCCAGTACTTC. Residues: CASSARGETQYF.

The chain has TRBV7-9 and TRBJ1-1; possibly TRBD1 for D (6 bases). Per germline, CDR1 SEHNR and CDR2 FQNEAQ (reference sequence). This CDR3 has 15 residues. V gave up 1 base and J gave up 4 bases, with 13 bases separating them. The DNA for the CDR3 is TGTGCCAGCAGCTTAGGGCAGGGGCCGAGCACTGAAGCTTTCTTT. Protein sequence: CASSLGQGPSTEAFF. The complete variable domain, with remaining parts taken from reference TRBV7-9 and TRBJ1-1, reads DTGVSQNPRHKITKRGQNVTFRCDPISEHNRLYWYRQTLGQGPEFLTYFQNEAQLEKSRLLSDRFSAERPKGSFSTLEIQRTEQGDSAMYLCASSLGQGPSTEAFFGQGTRLTVV.

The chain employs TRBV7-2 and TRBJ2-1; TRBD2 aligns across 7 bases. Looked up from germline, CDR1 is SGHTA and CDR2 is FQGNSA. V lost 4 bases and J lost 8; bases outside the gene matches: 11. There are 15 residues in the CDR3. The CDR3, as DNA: TGTGCCAGCAGCTCACGACTAGCCCTAGGTCATGAGCAGTTCTTC. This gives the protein CASSSRLALGHEQFF.

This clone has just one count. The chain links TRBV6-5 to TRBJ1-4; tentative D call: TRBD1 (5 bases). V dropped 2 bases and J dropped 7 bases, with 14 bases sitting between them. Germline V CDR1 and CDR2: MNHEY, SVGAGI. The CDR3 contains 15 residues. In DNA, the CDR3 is TGTGCCAGCAGTTACCAGGGCGCGTTTGGTGAAAAACTGTTTTTT. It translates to CASSYQGAFGEKLFF.

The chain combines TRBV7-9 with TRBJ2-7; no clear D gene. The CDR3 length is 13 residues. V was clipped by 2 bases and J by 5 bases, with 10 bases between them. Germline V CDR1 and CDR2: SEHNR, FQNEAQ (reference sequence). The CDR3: CASSLIVPHEQYF. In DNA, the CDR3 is TGTGCCAGCAGCTTAATAGTCCCCCACGAGCAGTACTTC.

DNA for the CDR3: TGCAGTGCTAGTCGTACACTGAACACTGAAGCTTTCTTT. Its protein product is CSASRTLNTEAFF. V gene TRBV20-1 combines with J gene TRBJ1-1; D is undetermined. Germline V gene lookup returns CDR1 DFQATT and CDR2 SNEGSKA (reference sequence). Trimming removed 3 bases from V and 0 bases from J, with 8 bases in between. The CDR3 has 13 residues.

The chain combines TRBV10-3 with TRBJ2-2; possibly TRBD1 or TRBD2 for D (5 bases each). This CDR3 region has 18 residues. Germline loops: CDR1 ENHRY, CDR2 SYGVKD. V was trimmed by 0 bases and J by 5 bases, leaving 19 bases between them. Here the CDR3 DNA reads TGTGCCATCAGTGAGTCCGGTAGGACTGAGGGGCGGACCGGGGAGCTGTTTTTT. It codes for CAISESGRTEGRTGELFF.

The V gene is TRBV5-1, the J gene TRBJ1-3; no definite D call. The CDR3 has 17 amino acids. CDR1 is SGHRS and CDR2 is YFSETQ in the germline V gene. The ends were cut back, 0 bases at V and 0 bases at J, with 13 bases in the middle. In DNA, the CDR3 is TGCGCCAGCAGCTTGGGAGGGATGACGGGCTCTGGAAACACCATATATTTT. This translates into CASSLGGMTGSGNTIYF.

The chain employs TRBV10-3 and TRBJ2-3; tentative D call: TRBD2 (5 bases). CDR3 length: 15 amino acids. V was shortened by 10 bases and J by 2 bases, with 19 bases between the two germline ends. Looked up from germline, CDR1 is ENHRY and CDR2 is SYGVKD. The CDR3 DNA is TGTGCCACCCGGGAACAGCCCGACCTCACAGATACGCAGTATTTT. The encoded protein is CATREQPDLTDTQYF.

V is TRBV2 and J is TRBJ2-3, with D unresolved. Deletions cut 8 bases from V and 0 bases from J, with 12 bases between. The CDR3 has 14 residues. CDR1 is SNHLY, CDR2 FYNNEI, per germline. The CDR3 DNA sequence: TGTGCCAGCCCCAGCCGAACTAGCACAGATACGCAGTATTTT. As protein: CASPSRTSTDTQYF.

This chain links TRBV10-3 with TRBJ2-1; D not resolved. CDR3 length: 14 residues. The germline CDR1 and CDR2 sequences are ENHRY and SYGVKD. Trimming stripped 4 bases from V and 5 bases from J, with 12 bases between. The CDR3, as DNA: TGTGCCATCAGTGGATCGAACAGTAACAATGAGCAGTTCTTC. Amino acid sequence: CAISGSNSNNEQFF.

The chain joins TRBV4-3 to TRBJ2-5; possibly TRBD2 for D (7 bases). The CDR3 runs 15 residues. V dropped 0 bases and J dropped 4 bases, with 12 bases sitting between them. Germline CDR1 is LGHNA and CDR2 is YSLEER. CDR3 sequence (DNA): TGCGCCAGCAGCCAAGATCACGGGGGGCGAGAGACCCAGTACTTC. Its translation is CASSQDHGGRETQYF.